This TCR beta chain was captured by sequencing in a study of blood T cell repertoires in COVID-19. The overall study: COVID-19 samples collected from the United States, Italy and Spain covered acute and convalescent phases. PBMCs, B-cell-depleted T cells, or T cells provided the cDNA or gDNA that made up the material.

In the study's own analysis: Amplification from reference gene primers served as the basis for estimated nucleated cell counts. Data came from immunoSEQ multiplex PCR; TCRdb stores just in-frame clones and leaves some out. The V and J calls and clone size are taken from that table; D and trimming were inferred from the DNA. The data hold roughly 350,000 clones, with roughly 85% observed a single time. With regard to this clone: Mismatch with germline at one junction end may stem from a read error.

The CDR3 totals 14 residues. Germline CDR1 SNHLY, CDR2 FYNNEI. Material: peripheral blood. This TCR derives from a woman aged 18-29 years with acute or convalescent COVID-19. This chain joins TRBV2 and TRBJ2-7, with 7 bases matching TRBD2. The DNA for the CDR3 is TGTGCCAGCAGTGAAGCCACCGGTTACAGCGGGATCTGGTTC. Translating it yields CASSEATGYSGIWF.